This T cell receptor (beta chain) is drawn from a study of blood T cells in healthy people across ages. A sample-barcoded 5' primer and a J-beta primer mix were used in a second PCR of about 7 to 11 cycles. TCRdb itself ran the 5' RACE reads through MiXCR, one entry per CDR3 protein. Here the sample spans fewer than 1.5 million distinct CDR3 sequences, 42% being singletons. This CDR3 is built from 11 residues. Germline CDR1 is LGHDT and CDR2 is YNNKEL (reference sequence). The germline V and J ends were trimmed by 1 base and 6 bases, with 3 bases remaining between them. This clonotype was observed a single time.

The receptor was isolated from a woman under 30 in good health. V gene TRBV3-1 combines with J gene TRBJ1-1; D gene ambiguous. The sample consisted of blood. CDR3 residues: CASSQVPEAFF. CDR3 nucleotides: TGTGCCAGCAGCCAAGTGCCTGAAGCTTTCTTT.